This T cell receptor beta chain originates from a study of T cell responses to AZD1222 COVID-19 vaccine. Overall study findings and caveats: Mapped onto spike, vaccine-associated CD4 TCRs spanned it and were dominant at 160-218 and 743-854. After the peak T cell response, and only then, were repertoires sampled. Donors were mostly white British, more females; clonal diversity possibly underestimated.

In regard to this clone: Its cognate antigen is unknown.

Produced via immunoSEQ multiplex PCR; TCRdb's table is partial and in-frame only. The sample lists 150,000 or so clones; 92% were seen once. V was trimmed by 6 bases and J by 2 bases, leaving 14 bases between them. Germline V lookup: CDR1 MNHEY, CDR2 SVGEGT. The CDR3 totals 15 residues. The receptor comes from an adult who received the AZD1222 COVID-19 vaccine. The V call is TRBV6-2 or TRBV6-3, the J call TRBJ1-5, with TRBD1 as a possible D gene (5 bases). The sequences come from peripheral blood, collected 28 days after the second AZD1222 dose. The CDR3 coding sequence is TGTGCCAGCAGCCGGGGGGGGGTTGGCAATCAGCCCCAGCATTTT. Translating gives CASSRGGVGNQPQHF.